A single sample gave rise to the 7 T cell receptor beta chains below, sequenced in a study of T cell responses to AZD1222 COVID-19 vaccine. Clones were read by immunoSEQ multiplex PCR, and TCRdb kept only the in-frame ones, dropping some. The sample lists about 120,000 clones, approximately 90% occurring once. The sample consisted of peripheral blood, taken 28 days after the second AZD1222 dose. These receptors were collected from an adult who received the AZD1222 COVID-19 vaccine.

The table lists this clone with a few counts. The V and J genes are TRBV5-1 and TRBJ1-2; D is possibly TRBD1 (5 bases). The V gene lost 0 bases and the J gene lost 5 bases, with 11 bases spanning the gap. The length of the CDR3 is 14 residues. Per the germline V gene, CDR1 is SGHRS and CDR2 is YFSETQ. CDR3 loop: CASSLAEEGYGYTF. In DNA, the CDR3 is TGCGCCAGCAGCTTGGCCGAGGAGGGGTATGGCTACACCTTC.

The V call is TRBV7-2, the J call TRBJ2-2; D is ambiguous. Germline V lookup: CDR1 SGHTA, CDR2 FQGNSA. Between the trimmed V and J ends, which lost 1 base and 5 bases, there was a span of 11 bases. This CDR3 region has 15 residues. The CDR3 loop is CASSLVFSRTGELFF. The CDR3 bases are TGTGCCAGCAGCTTAGTTTTTAGCCGGACCGGGGAGCTGTTTTTT.

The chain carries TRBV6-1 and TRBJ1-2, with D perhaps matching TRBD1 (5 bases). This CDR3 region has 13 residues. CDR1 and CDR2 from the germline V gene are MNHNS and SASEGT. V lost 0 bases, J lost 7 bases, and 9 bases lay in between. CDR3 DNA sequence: TGTGCCAGCAGTGAAGCGGTGACAGTTGGCTACACCTTC. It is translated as CASSEAVTVGYTF.

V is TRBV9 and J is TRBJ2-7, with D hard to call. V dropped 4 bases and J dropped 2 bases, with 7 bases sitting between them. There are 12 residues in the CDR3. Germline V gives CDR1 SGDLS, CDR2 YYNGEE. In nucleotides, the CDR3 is TGTGCCAGCAGCACACAACCCTACGAGCAGTACTTC. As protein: CASSTQPYEQYF.

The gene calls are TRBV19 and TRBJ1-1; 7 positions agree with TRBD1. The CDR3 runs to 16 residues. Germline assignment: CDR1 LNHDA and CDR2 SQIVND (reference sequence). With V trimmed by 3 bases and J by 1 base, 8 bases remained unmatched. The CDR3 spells CASSIWTGRGNTEAFF. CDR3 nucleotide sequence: TGTGCCAGTAGTATCTGGACAGGCCGGGGGAACACTGAAGCTTTCTTT.

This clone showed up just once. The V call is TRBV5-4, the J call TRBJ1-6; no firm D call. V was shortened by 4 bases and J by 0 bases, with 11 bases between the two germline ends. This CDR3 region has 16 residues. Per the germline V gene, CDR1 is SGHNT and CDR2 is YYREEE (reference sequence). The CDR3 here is CASSNLEASYNSPLHF. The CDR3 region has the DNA TGTGCCAGCAGCAACCTGGAGGCCTCCTATAATTCACCCCTCCACTTT.

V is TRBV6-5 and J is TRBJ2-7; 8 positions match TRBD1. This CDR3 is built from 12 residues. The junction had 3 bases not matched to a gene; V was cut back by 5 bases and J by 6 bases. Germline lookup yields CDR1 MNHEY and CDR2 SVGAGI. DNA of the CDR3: TGTGCCAGCAGTACTACAGGGGGCGAGCAGTACTTC. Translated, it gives CASSTTGGEQYF.